The T cell receptor (beta chain) described here comes from a study of Graves' ophthalmopathy and Graves' hyperthyroidism. The study, taken as a whole, reports: With 70.59% sensitivity and roughly 76% specificity, the model predicted ophthalmopathy progression.

RNA transcripts yielded amplified TCR beta CDR3 regions. First-round RT-PCR relied on HTBI primers, and a second-round multiplex PCR came next. TCRdb used MiXCR to reprocess the multiplex PCR reads, holding one entry per CDR3 protein. This sample carries almost 750,000 distinct CDR3 sequences, roughly 40% of them seen once, and the ten largest clones take 44%. For this clonotype: Its antigen is currently unknown. Sequence at one end of the junction differs from germline and may be a read error.

The CDR3 covers 14 residues. Germline values: CDR1 SNHLY, CDR2 FYNNEI. Having ophthalmopathy, the donors showed moderate-to-severe activity, CAS ≥3 and NOSPECS ≥4, with disease lasting under 3 months. Serum thyroxine and TRAb, along with clinical symptoms, thyroid ultrasound and orbital computed tomography, were what diagnosis relied on. PBMCs came from approximately 9.6 ml of fresh peripheral blood. The sample was peripheral blood. The TCR comes from an adult man with Graves' ophthalmopathy. The rearrangement uses TRBV2 and TRBJ1-1; 10 bases match TRBD1. The CDR3 region is CASRKDRGNTEAFF. As DNA, the CDR3 is TGTGCCAGCAGAAAGGACAGGGGGAACACTGAAGCCTTCTTT. Full variable domain (remainder filled in from reference TRBV2 and TRBJ1-1): EPEVTQTPSHQVTQMGQEVILRCVPISNHLYFYWYRQILGQKVEFLVSFYNNEISEKSEIFDDQFSVERPDGSNFTLKIRSTKLEDSAMYFCASRKDRGNTEAFFGQGTRLTVV.